This record looks at one T cell receptor (beta chain) sequence and its context. Its antigen is currently not known. Per-nucleotide qualities are absent, and no much larger clonotype sits a single base away. The data were obtained in a study of response to subunit inactivated influenza vaccine (dated by TCRdb to about 2018). With regard to the full study: Deep quantitative profiling of the T cell receptor repertoire was used in the study to follow responses to a trivalent subunit inactivated influenza vaccine.

The method behind the library was RT-PCR. Reads for this sample came from an Illumina HiSeq 2500. Using fastp trimming at Q25 and MiXCR clonotype assembly, TCRdb reanalyzed the public sequencing data and kept in-frame beta chains. A single entry per CDR3 protein holds the most common genes and DNA from its merged rows. This sample comprises under 850,000 distinct CDR3 sequences, approximately 17% of them detected only once. Jointly, the top ten make up approximately 11% of the sample. The junction shows trimming of 6 bases on V and 5 bases on J, plus 19 bases between the germline ends. CDR1 and CDR2 are read off the germline V gene (reference sequence) as DFQATT and SNEGSKA. Inclusive of the bounding cysteine and phenylalanine, the CDR3 is 15 residues long. The sequence is cut down to CDR3 DNA, 45 bases in frame from base 1. Broader findings and caveats from the paper: The authors suggested that each seasonal influenza vaccination may recruit only a limited number of new T cells.

Here the chain combines TRBV20-1 and TRBJ2-2, with the D gene not clear enough to name. The sequence derives from a middle-aged man who received an inactivated influenza vaccine. Donor details come from another sample of the same person, matched by shared clones. Sequencing was performed on PBMCs from blood, taken roughly 5 days after vaccination. For the CDR3, the sequence is CSATASPWVTGELFF. The DNA is as follows: TGCAGTGCGACCGCTTCCCCCTGGGTGACCGGGGAGCTGTTTTTT.